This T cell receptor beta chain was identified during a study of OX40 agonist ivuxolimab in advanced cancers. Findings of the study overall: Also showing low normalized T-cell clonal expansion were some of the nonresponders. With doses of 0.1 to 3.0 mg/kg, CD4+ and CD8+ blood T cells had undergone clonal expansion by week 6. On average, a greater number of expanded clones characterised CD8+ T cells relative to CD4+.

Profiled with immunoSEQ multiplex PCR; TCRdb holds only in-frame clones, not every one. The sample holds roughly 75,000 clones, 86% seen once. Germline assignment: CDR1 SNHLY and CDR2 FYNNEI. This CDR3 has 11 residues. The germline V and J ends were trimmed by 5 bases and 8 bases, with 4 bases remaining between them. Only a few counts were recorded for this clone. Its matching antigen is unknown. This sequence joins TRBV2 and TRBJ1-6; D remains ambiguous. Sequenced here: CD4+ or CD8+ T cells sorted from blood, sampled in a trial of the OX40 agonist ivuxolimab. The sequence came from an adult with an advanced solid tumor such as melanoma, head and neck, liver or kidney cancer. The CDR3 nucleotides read TGTGCCAGCAGTTGGGATTCACCCCTCCACTTT. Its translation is CASSWDSPLHF.